Listed below are T cell receptor beta chains from one sample, sequenced in a study of T cell responses to AZD1222 COVID-19 vaccine. The protocol was immunoSEQ multiplex PCR, while the TCRdb copy is restricted to in-frame clones and leaves out a portion. Of 160,000 or so clones detected, approximately 90% appear once; the ten largest clones hold 4.4%. The sample here was peripheral blood, taken on day 0 of AZD1222 vaccination. The receptors here all came from an adult in good health. CDR3s include the opening cysteine and the closing phenylalanine or tryptophan. The order of the fields is CDR3 protein, CDR3 DNA, clone size, D gene, V gene, J gene. A D gene is named only where the DNA matches it firmly. Size values are once, few and many counts, or a class for expanded clones, and some rows have none.

CASSQGAGIEGYTF,TGCGCCAGCAGCCAAGGGGCAGGGATAGAAGGCTACACCTTC,.,.,TRBV4-1,TRBJ1-2
CASSYRDEQFF,TGTGCCAGCAGTTACCGAGATGAGCAGTTCTTC,few,.,TRBV12-3/TRBV12-4,TRBJ2-1
CASSVEGGREQYF,TGTGCCAGCAGCGTAGAGGGAGGTCGGGAGCAGTACTTC,.,.,TRBV9,TRBJ2-7
CASSLDVGNTEAFF,TGCGCCAGCAGCTTGGATGTGGGGAACACTGAAGCTTTCTTT,.,.,TRBV5-1,TRBJ1-1
CASSYGTGGPGELFF,TGCGCCAGCAGCTACGGGACAGGGGGCCCCGGGGAGCTGTTTTTT,once,TRBD1,TRBV5-1,TRBJ2-2
CASSRLGAGGPYEQFF,TGTGCCAGCAGTCGCCTCGGGGCGGGAGGGCCATATGAGCAGTTCTTC,.,TRBD2,TRBV7-2,TRBJ2-1
CASSPRETEAFF,TGTGCCAGCTCACCACGAGAAACTGAAGCTTTCTTT,.,.,TRBV18,TRBJ1-1
CASSQTSGSSDTQYF,TGTGCCAGCTCTCAGACTAGCGGGAGCTCAGATACGCAGTATTTT,.,TRBD2,TRBV18,TRBJ2-3
CATYPGGRRNTEAFF,TGTGCCACCTACCCAGGGGGCAGGAGGAACACTGAAGCTTTCTTT,.,TRBD1,TRBV19,TRBJ1-1
CASNPGTSAYEQYF,TGTGCCAGCAATCCCGGGACTAGCGCTTACGAGCAGTACTTC,.,TRBD2,TRBV6-5,TRBJ2-7
CASSLGQGGKTQYF,TGTGCCAGCTCACTCGGACAGGGGGGAAAGACCCAGTACTTC,.,TRBD1,TRBV18,TRBJ2-5
CASSLGLNRLRRPQHF,TGTGCCAGCAGTTTAGGTCTTAACCGTCTAAGGCGGCCCCAGCATTTT,.,.,TRBV28,TRBJ1-5
CASSLAGTAFGNTIYF,TGCGCCAGCAGCTTGGCAGGGACAGCTTTTGGAAACACCATATATTTT,.,TRBD1,TRBV5-1,TRBJ1-3
CARGTVAAPYNEQFF,TGTGCCAGAGGTACGGTGGCTGCCCCCTACAATGAGCAGTTCTTC,.,.,TRBV6-5,TRBJ2-1
CSVDGGPYNGYTF,TGCAGCGTTGACGGGGGCCCCTATAACGGCTACACCTTC,once,.,TRBV29-1,TRBJ1-2
CASTPAGGNSPLHF,TGTGCCAGCACCCCGGCAGGGGGAAATTCACCCCTCCACTTT,.,TRBD1,TRBV27,TRBJ1-6